This T cell receptor beta chain was documented in a study of cytomegalovirus exposure and HLA in healthy donors. Study context: The roughly 120 validation repertoires, a later analysis reported, used the same platform as the approximately 700 first-cohort repertoires.

Here immunoSEQ multiplex PCR was the method, and the copy in TCRdb shows in-frame clones only, minus some. Among about 140,000 clones listed, roughly 86% were seen once. The donors were in the roughly 130-subject validation cohort; that cohort was separate from the roughly 700-subject first cohort. The trim removed 2 bases at V and 7 bases at J, leaving 7 bases unmatched. Germline V gene lookup returns CDR1 MNHNY and CDR2 SVGAGI (reference sequence). The CDR3 consists of 15 residues. Study results and caveats: The majority of TCR sequences were rare, yet some public TCRs appeared in many donors. Among TCR beta chains, those listed as cytomegalovirus-associated numbered around 180.

This clone showed up just a few times. Its antigen is still unknown. The sequenced material came from PBMCs. The chain links TRBV6-6 to TRBJ2-7; 11 nucleotides line up with TRBD2. The sequence was collected from a woman aged 25 to 45 in good health and CMV-seronegative. The CDR3 DNA reads TGTGCCAGCAGTTACGGACTAGCGGGCTTGGGGGAGCAGTACTTC. It codes for CASSYGLAGLGEQYF.